This entry lists 14 T cell receptor beta chains sequenced from one sample in a study of blood T cells in healthy people across ages. A second 7 to 11 cycle PCR used barcoded and J-beta primers. TCRdb itself ran the 5' RACE reads through MiXCR, one entry per CDR3 protein. In the table there are 1.5 million to 1.8 million distinct CDR3 sequences, about 42% of which are singletons. Source material: blood. Receptors were obtained from a woman between 18 and 30 years old in good health.

This clonotype is a singleton in its sample. The chain's CDR3 is CATSDPGTGGSDTQYF. CDR3 bases: TGTGCCACCAGTGATCCCGGGACAGGGGGCTCGGATACGCAGTATTTT. This rearrangement joins TRBV24-1 to TRBJ2-3; 12 bases agree with TRBD1. Germline-derived CDR1 and CDR2 are KGHDR and SFDVKD. The V gene end was trimmed by 3 bases and the J gene end by 6 bases; junction bases not matched to a gene: 6. The CDR3 length is 16 residues.

V usage is TRBV27 and J usage is TRBJ1-2, with D hard to call. CDR1 MNHEY and CDR2 SMNVEV come from the germline V gene (reference sequence). The CDR3 loop spans 13 amino acids. Trimming left V 3 bases short and J 6 bases short, with 11 bases between. The CDR3 nucleotides are TGTGCCAGCAGTTTGTCCTGGAGCCATGGCTACACCTTC. Translating gives CASSLSWSHGYTF.

This chain connects TRBV4-3 to TRBJ2-3; D is unresolved. The CDR3 covers 13 residues. The V and J ends lost 3 bases and 2 bases respectively, with 6 bases between them. From germline, CDR1 is LGHNA and CDR2 YSLEER. CDR3 sequence reads: CASSQGNTDTQYF. For the CDR3, the DNA is TGCGCCAGCAGCCAGGGCAACACAGATACGCAGTATTTT.

V is TRBV14 and J is TRBJ1-2; a weak D match, TRBD1 (6 bases). This CDR3 comprises 15 residues. Looked up from germline, CDR1 is SGHDN and CDR2 is FVKESK. Trimming took off 5 bases at V and 6 bases at J, with 19 bases between the two ends. DNA of the CDR3: TGTGCCAGCAGCGAACGACCCGGACAGAAACATGGCTACACCTTC. Residues: CASSERPGQKHGYTF.

This clonotype was counted a few times. The chain carries TRBV7-3 and TRBJ2-1; TRBD2 might be the D (6 bases). Per germline, CDR1 SGHTA and CDR2 FQGTGA. The CDR3 contains 15 residues. Trimming took off 4 bases at V and 3 bases at J, with 13 bases between the two ends. The CDR3 reads CASSSDSGYYNEQFF. CDR3 nucleotides: TGTGCCAGCAGCTCCGATAGCGGCTACTACAATGAGCAGTTCTTC.

This clonotype was picked up a small number of times. The chain uses TRBV6-5 and TRBJ1-2; TRBD1 agrees at 8 bases. Germline CDR1 and CDR2: MNHEY and SVGAGI. With V trimmed by 0 bases and J by 6 bases, 9 bases remained unmatched. There are 16 residues in the CDR3. CDR3 sequence (DNA): TGTGCCAGCAGTTACTCGAGGAACAGGGGGTTAAATGGCTACACCTTC. This sequence encodes CASSYSRNRGLNGYTF.

This rearrangement joins TRBV10-3 to TRBJ2-3; D is possibly TRBD1 (7 bases). V lost 7 bases and J 3 bases, leaving 11 bases between the germline ends. Looked up from germline, CDR1 is ENHRY and CDR2 is SYGVKD. The CDR3 extends over 13 amino acids. The CDR3 DNA sequence: TGTGCCATCAAGACAGGGACTACAGATACGCAGTATTTT. Translating it yields CAIKTGTTDTQYF.

V is TRBV20-1 and J is TRBJ2-7, with 9 positions matching TRBD1. Germline CDR1 is DFQATT and CDR2 is SNEGSKA (reference sequence). This CDR3 region has 14 residues. V trimming: 5 bases; J trimming: 7 bases; junction bases outside the gene matches: 12. CDR3 sequence reads: CSAYRQGVYNEQYF. In DNA, the CDR3 is TGCAGTGCTTACAGACAGGGGGTCTACAATGAGCAGTACTTC.

The DNA of the CDR3 is TGTGCCAGCAGCTCCTCGGCAGGGGTCCACACCTTC. Amino acid sequence: CASSSSAGVHTF. This chain connects TRBV5-5 to TRBJ1-2, with a possible D match to TRBD1 (6 bases). Germline V gene sequence: CDR1 SGHKS, CDR2 YYEKEE (reference sequence). The CDR3 has 12 residues. V lost 3 bases, J lost 12 bases, and 15 bases lay in between. The whole variable domain, remainder taken from reference TRBV5-5 and TRBJ1-2, is DAGVTQSPTHLIKTRGQQVTLRCSPISGHKSVSWYQQVLGQGPQFIFQYYEKEERGRGNFPDRFSARQFPNYSSELNVNALLLGDSALYLCASSSSAGVHTFGSGTRLTVV.

The sample holds many counts of this clonotype. The rearrangement links TRBV29-1 to TRBJ2-7; D unclear. CDR3 length: 13 amino acids. The germline gives CDR1 SQVTM, CDR2 ANQGSEA. Trimming cost V 4 bases and J 3 bases, with 13 bases left between them. CDR3 region: CSVAGSGYYEQYF. CDR3 bases: TGCAGCGTTGCGGGTTCCGGCTACTACGAGCAGTACTTC.

This clonotype was counted a few times. V usage is TRBV2 and J usage is TRBJ2-7; 11 nucleotides align to TRBD2. The assigned J gene may be wrong: the sequence end matches TRBJ2-5 better. In germline, CDR1 is SNHLY, CDR2 FYNNEI. This CDR3 comprises 15 residues. The CDR3 spells CASTQGSGGDWTQYF. The DNA for the CDR3 is TGTGCCAGCACCCAGGGTAGCGGGGGGGATTGGACCCAGTACTTC.

V usage is TRBV20-1 and J usage is TRBJ1-2; D gene unclear. Germline V lookup: CDR1 DFQATT, CDR2 SNEGSKA (reference sequence). CDR3 length equals 16 residues. Trimming cost V 0 bases and J 4 bases, with 18 bases left between them. The CDR3 loop is CSARDLVTKGSYGYTF. CDR3 bases: TGCAGTGCTAGAGATCTGGTGACAAAAGGGAGCTATGGCTACACCTTC.

The rearrangement joins TRBV10-3 to TRBJ2-1; D may be TRBD2 (6 bases). V lost 3 bases, J lost 3 bases, and 9 bases lay in between. From germline, CDR1 is ENHRY and CDR2 SYGVKD. The CDR3 runs to 14 residues. Written as DNA, the CDR3 is TGTGCCATCAGTGAAGACGGGGGCTACAATGAGCAGTTCTTC. Protein: CAISEDGGYNEQFF.

The chain employs TRBV4-2 and TRBJ1-2; 9 nucleotides match TRBD1. Per the germline V gene, CDR1 is LGHNA and CDR2 is YNFKEQ. Losses at the gene ends were 4 bases for V and 2 bases for J; bases not matched to a gene: 8. The CDR3 is 16 amino acids. The CDR3, as DNA: TGTGCCAGCAGCCCATCCGGACAGGGGACGAACTATGGCTACACCTTC. Translating it yields CASSPSGQGTNYGYTF.